This T cell receptor beta chain was found in a study of cytomegalovirus exposure and HLA in healthy donors. For the study at large: Roughly 85 million unique TCRs from HLA-typed donors were held in an early release of data.

Germline CDR1 is SGDLS and CDR2 is YYNGEE. Trimming shortened V by 0 bases and J by 3 bases, and 11 bases separated the two germline ends. The CDR3 spans 15 residues. Notes on this clone: Its antigen is unknown.

The PCR used 60 Vbeta and 13 Jbeta primers. Profiling relied on immunoSEQ multiplex PCR, and the TCRdb table lists in-frame clones only, not all of them. Its listing shows about 150,000 clones. Regarding the study as a whole: The majority of TCR sequences were rare, yet some public TCRs appeared in many donors. Reports indicate that TCR beta sequences accurately predicted the HLA-A and HLA-B alleles of most subjects.

This sequence was found in a woman in her forties or fifties in good health and CMV-seronegative. Source material: PBMCs. The V gene is TRBV9, the J gene TRBJ2-3; D unclear. The CDR3 DNA reads as TGTGCCAGCAGCGTAGGTGTCGGAGAGACAGATACGCAGTATTTT. Protein product: CASSVGVGETDTQYF.